One T cell receptor (beta chain) is described in this entry. The sample comes from a study of shared T cell receptors in the human thymus. Only in-frame clones appear in the TCRdb table, and some are missing; sequencing was by immunoSEQ multiplex PCR. The sample yields hundreds of thousands of clones, roughly 86% seen once. Unmatched junction bases numbered 0, after V lost 0 bases and J lost 0 bases. Germline V lookup: CDR1 MGHRA, CDR2 YSYEKL. The CDR3 is 16 amino acids. The sample was also reused in another study, on human thymus T cells. Turning to that study: Infants served as donors; they were healthy and Finnish and were having corrective surgery for congenital heart defects. Resections removed during corrective heart surgery provided the thymus tissue used. Gene usage (both V and J) appeared biased in thymic and blood repertoires. Related research described thymic repertoires that were highly overlapping among unrelated individuals.

Sequenced material: thymocytes. This TCR derives from a boy younger than two with a congenital heart defect. This rearrangement joins TRBV4-1 to TRBJ2-3; 10 positions agree with TRBD2. The CDR3 DNA reads as TGCGCCAGCAGCCAAGAGACTAGCGGGAGCACAGATACGCAGTATTTT. Translation gives CASSQETSGSTDTQYF.